This record concerns one T cell receptor (beta chain) sequence. These data are taken from a study of graft-versus-host responses after intestinal transplantation. Germline V gene sequence: CDR1 MNHNS, CDR2 SASEGT. This CDR3 has 15 residues. Between the trimmed V and J ends, which lost 4 bases and 1 base, there was a span of 13 bases. Data came from immunoSEQ multiplex PCR; TCRdb stores just in-frame clones and leaves some out. Among 60,000 or so clones, more than 75% were seen once, and the ten largest hold roughly 2.7%. The V call is TRBV6-1, the J call TRBJ2-5, with a tentative D call TRBD1 (5 bases). The source was PBMCs, collected approximately 120 days after intestinal transplantation. This clonotype originated in a human patient who received an intestinal transplant, so some T cells may come from the graft donor. CDR3 protein: CASSVVTAIQETQYF. In nucleotides, the CDR3 is TGTGCCAGCAGTGTAGTGACAGCTATCCAAGAGACCCAGTACTTC.